Shown below are 3 T cell receptor beta chains from a single sample sequenced in a study of T cell responses to AZD1222 COVID-19 vaccine. Generated by immunoSEQ multiplex PCR, the TCRdb table keeps only in-frame clones and is missing some. This table holds some 120,000 clones, 88% found once. This specimen consisted of peripheral blood, obtained on day 0 of AZD1222 vaccination. These receptors originate from an adult in good health.

J is TRBJ1-6 and V is TRBV7-3; 7 bases are a match to TRBD1. The CDR3 consists of 15 residues. The V gene end was trimmed by 5 bases and the J gene end by 7 bases; junction bases not matched to a gene: 8. Germline CDR1 and CDR2: SGHTA and FQGTGA. The CDR3 region is CASSLQGTENSPLHF. For the CDR3, the DNA is TGTGCCAGCAGCCTCCAGGGGACAGAGAATTCACCCCTCCACTTT. The full variable domain, with the rest looked up from reference TRBV7-3 and TRBJ1-6, is GAGVSQTPSNKVTEKGKYVELRCDPISGHTALYWYRQSLGQGPEFLIYFQGTGAADDSGLPNDRFFAVRPEGSVSTLKIQRTERGDSAVYLCASSLQGTENSPLHFGNGTRLTVT.

The V gene is TRBV19, the J gene TRBJ2-1; a possible D gene is TRBD1 (7 bases). The ends were cut back, 6 bases at V and 9 bases at J, with 12 bases in the middle. The CDR3 loop spans 12 amino acids. CDR1 and CDR2 (germline): LNHDA, SQIVND (reference sequence). The chain's CDR3 is CASREGQREQFF. CDR3 in DNA: TGTGCCAGTAGGGAGGGACAGCGTGAGCAGTTCTTC.

This chain uses TRBV4-3 with TRBJ1-6; D remains unclear. This CDR3 contains 14 residues. Trimming pared 4 bases from V and 8 bases from J, leaving 12 bases between. Germline V gene lookup returns CDR1 LGHNA and CDR2 YSLEER. The CDR3 spells CASSLGQTDSPLHF. The CDR3 DNA reads TGCGCCAGCAGCCTGGGTCAGACGGATTCACCCCTCCACTTT.